This record looks at one T cell receptor (beta chain) sequence and its context. Its cognate antigen is unknown. V was shortened by 5 bases and J by 2 bases, with 12 bases between the two germline ends. Germline V CDR1 and CDR2: LNHDA, SQIVND (reference sequence). This CDR3 is 14 amino acids long. This entry belongs to a study of beta chain features in type 1 diabetes. Study background: When patients were set against healthy donors, age, gender and cell yields were similar. Study-level findings and limits: Reduced insertions and increased deletions marked VDJ junctions in type 1 diabetes patients.

The sequenced template was cDNA made from the entire isolated RNA. Data came from immunoSEQ multiplex PCR; TCRdb stores just in-frame clones and leaves some out. The top ten hold 0.02% to 0.025% of the sample, which has about 900,000 clones, 15% to 20% seen once. The chain employs TRBV19 and TRBJ2-5; D unclear. The sequence was obtained from a woman between 18 and 30 years old in good health. The sequenced material came from naive CD4+ T cells from blood. This chain's CDR3 is CASSDWTEQETQYF. The CDR3 nucleotides read TGTGCCAGTAGTGACTGGACGGAGCAAGAGACCCAGTACTTC.